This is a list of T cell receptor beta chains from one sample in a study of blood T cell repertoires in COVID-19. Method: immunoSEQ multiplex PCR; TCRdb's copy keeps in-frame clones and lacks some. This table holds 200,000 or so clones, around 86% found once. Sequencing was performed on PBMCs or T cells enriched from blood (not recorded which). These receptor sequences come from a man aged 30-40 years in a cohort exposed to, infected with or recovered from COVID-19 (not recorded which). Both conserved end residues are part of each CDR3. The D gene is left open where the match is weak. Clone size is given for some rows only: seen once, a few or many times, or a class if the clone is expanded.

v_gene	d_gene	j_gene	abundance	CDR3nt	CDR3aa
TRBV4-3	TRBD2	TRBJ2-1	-	TGCGCCAGCAGCCAAGGCACTAGCGGGAGCGATGAGCAGTTCTTC	CASSQGTSGSDEQFF
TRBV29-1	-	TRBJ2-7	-	TGCAGCGTTGGGTCCGGTCGGCAGGGCGGCTACGAGCAGTACTTC	CSVGSGRQGGYEQYF
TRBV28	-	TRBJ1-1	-	TGTGCCAGCAGTTCCTGGGGGGGCGTAGCTTTCTTT	CASSSWGGVAFF
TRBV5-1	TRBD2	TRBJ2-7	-	TGCGCCAGCAGCTTGCTCCTAGCGGGAGTGACGCGAAACGAGCAGTACTTC	CASSLLLAGVTRNEQYF
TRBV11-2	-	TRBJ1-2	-	TGTGCCAGCAGCTTAGCCTCGGGGGACCTCCTCTATGGCTACACCTTC	CASSLASGDLLYGYTF
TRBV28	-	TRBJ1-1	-	TGTGCCAGCATGAAGGGGTGGCCGACTGAAGCTTTCTTT	CASMKGWPTEAFF
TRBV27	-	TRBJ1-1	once	TGTGCCAGCAGTTTATCGGGGGGTAAAGCTTTCTTT	CASSLSGGKAFF
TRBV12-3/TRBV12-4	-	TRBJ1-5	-	TGTGCCAGCAGTTTGACAGCAGATCAGCCCCAGCATTTT	CASSLTADQPQHF
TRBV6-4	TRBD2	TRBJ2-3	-	TGTGCCAGCAGTGACTCCGGGACTAGCGTCCCAGATACGCAGTATTTT	CASSDSGTSVPDTQYF
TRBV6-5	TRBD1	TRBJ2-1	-	TGTGCCAGCAGGGGACAGAATTACAATGAGCAGTTCTTC	CASRGQNYNEQFF
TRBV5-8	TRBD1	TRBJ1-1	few	TGTGCCAGCAGCTTGGCATACAGGGGGCGACCTGAAGCTTTCTTT	CASSLAYRGRPEAFF
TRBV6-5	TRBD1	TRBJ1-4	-	TGTGCCAGCACCCGGGACAGGGAAGAAAAACTGTTTTTT	CASTRDREEKLFF
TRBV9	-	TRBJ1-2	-	TGTGCCAGCAGCCCCAGAAGTGACAGCGTCTATGGCTACACCTTC	CASSPRSDSVYGYTF
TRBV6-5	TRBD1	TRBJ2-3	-	TGTGCCAGCAGTTATGGACAGGGGTTGATAGATACGCAGTATTTT	CASSYGQGLIDTQYF
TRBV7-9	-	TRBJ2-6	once	TGTGCCAGCAACCCAGGGGATGGCTCCTCTGGGGCCAACGTCCTGACTTTC	CASNPGDGSSGANVLTF
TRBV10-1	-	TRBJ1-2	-	TGCGCCAGCAGTGAGGAGACAGACTATGGCTACACCTTC	CASSEETDYGYTF
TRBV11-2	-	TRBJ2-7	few	TGTGCCAGCAGCTTCGGGCAGGGGCCCTACGAGCAGTACTTC	CASSFGQGPYEQYF
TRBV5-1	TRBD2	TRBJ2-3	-	TGCGCCAGCAGCTTCCTTGGACTAGCGGGGGAATACACAGATACGCAGTATTTT	CASSFLGLAGEYTDTQYF
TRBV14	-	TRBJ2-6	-	TGTGCCAGCGCCGGGACTTTAACCCCTGGGGCCAACGTCCTGACTTTC	CASAGTLTPGANVLTF
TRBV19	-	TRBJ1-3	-	TGTGCCAGTAGTACCGGACATTCCTCTGGAAACACCATATATTTT	CASSTGHSSGNTIYF
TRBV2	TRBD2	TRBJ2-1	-	TGTGCCAGCAGGAGACTAGCGGGAGGGGCCTACAATGAGCAGTTCTTC	CASRRLAGGAYNEQFF
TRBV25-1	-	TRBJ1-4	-	TGTGCCAGCAGTGAAGGTCAGGCCCGTCGAACTAATGAAAAACTGTTTTTT	CASSEGQARRTNEKLFF